These 28 T cell receptor beta chains originate from one sample sequenced in a study of lymphopenia after photon versus proton radiotherapy. The repertoire was sequenced with immunoSEQ multiplex PCR; TCRdb's copy has only in-frame clones and lacks some. The sample yields thousands of clones, under 90% seen once. Sequenced here: peripheral blood, sampled from a patient treated with photon-based radiotherapy. These receptors all come from a man in his 60s with cholangiocarcinoma.

The CDR3 DNA is TGTGCCAGCAGGACACAGGGCCATCAGCCCCAGCATTTT. It translates to CASRTQGHQPQHF. The chain employs TRBV28 and TRBJ1-5; D is possibly TRBD1 (6 bases). The V end lost 6 bases, the J end lost 5 bases, and 11 bases lay between the germline ends. This CDR3 has 13 residues. CDR1 is MDHEN and CDR2 is SYDVKM in the germline V gene. The whole variable domain, remainder taken from reference TRBV28 and TRBJ1-5, is DVKVTQSSRYLVKRTGEKVFLECVQDMDHENMFWYRQDPGLGLRLIYFSYDVKMKEKGDIPEGYSVSREKKERFSLILESASTNQTSMYLCASRTQGHQPQHFGDGTRLSIL.

This rearrangement joins TRBV6-6 to TRBJ1-5; 7 nucleotides line up with TRBD1. Unmatched junction bases numbered 11, after V lost 8 bases and J lost 4 bases. This CDR3 has 15 amino acids. CDR1 is MNHNY and CDR2 is SVGAGI in the germline V gene (reference sequence). The CDR3 DNA is TGTGCCAGCGGAAATCGGGACAGAAAAAATCAGCCCCAGCATTTT. Encoded protein: CASGNRDRKNQPQHF.

This clone was seen only once. This chain joins TRBV6-1 and TRBJ2-3; 8 positions agree with TRBD1. Germline CDR1 MNHNS, CDR2 SASEGT. The CDR3 is 15 residues long. With 2 bases clipped from V and 3 bases from J, the junction kept 4 bases outside the gene matches. The DNA for the CDR3 is TGTGCCAGCAGTGAATCCCAGGGGGCAACAGATACGCAGTATTTT. Translated, it gives CASSESQGATDTQYF.

The gene calls are TRBV5-1 and TRBJ2-1; D uncertain. There are 14 residues in the CDR3. Trimming removed 0 bases at V and 2 bases at J, with 6 bases between. CDR1 and CDR2 (germline): SGHRS, YFSETQ. The CDR3 DNA reads TGCGCCAGCAGCTTGGATTACGCCTACAATGAGCAGTTCTTC. It is translated as CASSLDYAYNEQFF.

The chain joins TRBV6-1 to TRBJ2-5; 7 bases fit TRBD2. Germline assignment: CDR1 MNHNS and CDR2 SASEGT. Trimming removed 4 bases from V and 1 base from J; junction bases left unmatched: 6. CDR3 length: 15 amino acids. CDR3 nucleotides: TGTGCCAGCAGTGCCAGCGGGGCCTCCCAAGAGACCCAGTACTTC. The encoded protein is CASSASGASQETQYF.

The chain employs TRBV6-5 and TRBJ2-7; 10 bases fit TRBD1. V shed 6 bases, J shed 3 bases, and the junction held 8 bases outside the gene matches. This CDR3 has 15 residues. The germline gives CDR1 MNHEY, CDR2 SVGAGI. Here the CDR3 DNA reads TGTGCCAGCAGCAGGGCCGGACAGGGGGACTACGAGCAGTACTTC. It codes for CASSRAGQGDYEQYF.

The CDR3 reads CASNQGQVNPEAFF. The CDR3 DNA follows: TGTGCCAGCAACCAGGGACAGGTGAATCCTGAAGCTTTCTTT. The gene calls are TRBV2 and TRBJ1-1, with 8 bases identical to TRBD1. V shed 7 bases and J 6 bases; nucleotides not matched to a gene: 10. The V gene's germline CDR1 is SNHLY and CDR2 FYNNEI. The length of the CDR3 is 14 residues.

The chain carries TRBV6-5 and TRBJ2-5; perhaps D is TRBD1 or TRBD2 (5 bases each). V was cut by 2 bases and J by 1 base, with 14 bases left in between. The V gene's germline CDR1 is MNHEY and CDR2 SVGAGI. CDR3 length equals 16 residues. CDR3 region: CASSYSGTVFQETQYF. CDR3 nucleotide sequence: TGTGCCAGCAGTTACAGTGGGACGGTCTTCCAAGAGACCCAGTACTTC.

The chain combines TRBV5-8 with TRBJ1-3; D may be TRBD1 (6 bases). The CDR3 totals 14 residues. V gave up 8 bases and J gave up 8 bases, with 20 bases separating them. The germline V gene has CDR1 SGHTS and CDR2 YDEGEE. The CDR3 loop is CASNRVLGADTIYF. For the CDR3, the DNA is TGTGCCAGTAACAGGGTCCTCGGGGCAGACACCATATATTTT.

The chain carries TRBV13 and TRBJ2-7, with 8 bases lining up with TRBD1. The CDR3 runs 15 residues. CDR1 and CDR2 (germline): PRHDT, FYEKMQ (reference sequence). Unmatched junction bases numbered 10, after V lost 4 bases and J lost 5 bases. In nucleotides, the CDR3 is TGTGCCAGCAGCTCCCCTCAGACAGGGGTTGACGAGCAGTACTTC. Its protein product is CASSSPQTGVDEQYF.

A few counts support this clone. The chain employs TRBV18 and TRBJ1-2, with TRBD1 matching over 9 bases. CDR1 and CDR2 from the germline V gene are KGHSH and LQKENI. CDR3 length: 14 residues. V lost 2 bases, J lost 4 bases, and 2 bases stayed unmatched. As DNA, the CDR3 is TGTGCCAGCTCACCAACAGGGGGCGCCTATGGCTACACCTTC. Its translation: CASSPTGGAYGYTF. Based on the CDR3 plus reference TRBV18 and TRBJ1-2, the full variable domain is NAGVMQNPRHLVRRRGQEARLRCSPMKGHSHVYWYRQLPEEGLKFMVYLQKENIIDESGMPKERFSAEFPKEGPSILRIQQVVRGDSAAYFCASSPTGGAYGYTFGSGTRLTVV.

This sequence joins TRBV19 and TRBJ1-5; TRBD1 aligns across 9 bases. The V segment lost 8 bases and the J segment 5 bases; nucleotides outside the gene matches: 4. The CDR3 runs to 13 residues. The V gene's germline CDR1 is LNHDA and CDR2 SQIVND (reference sequence). Here the CDR3 DNA reads TGTGCCAGTTCCACAGGGGGCTATCAGCCCCAGCATTTT. Amino acid sequence: CASSTGGYQPQHF.

The chain has TRBV2 and TRBJ2-5, with 8 bases lining up with TRBD2. The trim removed 3 bases at V and 3 bases at J, leaving 6 bases unmatched. Per the germline V gene, CDR1 is SNHLY and CDR2 is FYNNEI. The CDR3 totals 15 residues. The CDR3: CASSENSGDEETQYF. CDR3 sequence (DNA): TGTGCCAGCAGTGAGAATAGCGGGGATGAAGAGACCCAGTACTTC. The variable domain in full, with the rest retrieved from reference TRBV2 and TRBJ2-5, is EPEVTQTPSHQVTQMGQEVILRCVPISNHLYFYWYRQILGQKVEFLVSFYNNEISEKSEIFDDQFSVERPDGSNFTLKIRSTKLEDSAMYFCASSENSGDEETQYFGPGTRLLVL.

CDR3 sequence reads: CASTVGHLNTGELFF. CDR3 DNA sequence: TGTGCCAGCACCGTAGGACACCTTAACACCGGGGAGCTGTTTTTT. V and J are TRBV11-1 and TRBJ2-2, with a weak D call TRBD1 (5 bases). Germline lookup yields CDR1 SGHAT and CDR2 FQDESV (reference sequence). The CDR3 is 15 residues long. V was shortened by 7 bases and J by 2 bases, with 14 bases between the two germline ends. Based on the CDR3 plus reference TRBV11-1 and TRBJ2-2, the full variable domain is EAEVAQSPRYKITEKSQAVAFWCDPISGHATLYWYRQILGQGPELLVQFQDESVVDDSQLPKDRFSAERLKGVDSTLKIQPAELGDSAMYLCASTVGHLNTGELFFGEGSRLTVL.

The chain carries TRBV2 and TRBJ1-3; D unclear. The CDR3 is 15 amino acids. Trimming cost V 4 bases and J 2 bases, with 12 bases left between them. Germline CDR1 SNHLY, CDR2 FYNNEI. CDR3 sequence (DNA): TGTGCCAGCAGTGTAATAACAACGCCTGGAAACACCATATATTTT. As protein: CASSVITTPGNTIYF. The full variable domain, its missing parts supplied by reference TRBV2 and TRBJ1-3, is EPEVTQTPSHQVTQMGQEVILRCVPISNHLYFYWYRQILGQKVEFLVSFYNNEISEKSEIFDDQFSVERPDGSNFTLKIRSTKLEDSAMYFCASSVITTPGNTIYFGEGSWLTVV.

The chain uses TRBV6-5 and TRBJ2-7, with 9 bases that match TRBD1. The V gene end was trimmed by 8 bases and the J gene end by 2 bases; junction bases not matched to a gene: 7. This CDR3 spans 14 amino acids. Germline CDR1 is MNHEY and CDR2 is SVGAGI. The DNA for the CDR3 is TGTGCCAGCGGTCCAGGGACAGGGCCCTACGAGCAGTACTTC. This translates into CASGPGTGPYEQYF.

V and J are TRBV7-2 and TRBJ1-2; no definite D call. The CDR3 loop spans 15 amino acids. Trimming left V 7 bases short and J 2 bases short, with 17 bases between. Per germline, CDR1 SGHTA and CDR2 FQGNSA. The CDR3 DNA is TGTGCCAGCATTCCAAGAGCGGGCTTAAACTATGGCTACACCTTC. It codes for CASIPRAGLNYGYTF.

The chain combines TRBV27 with TRBJ2-1, with D possibly being TRBD2 (6 bases). The CDR3 is made up of 14 amino acids. The germline CDR1 and CDR2 sequences are MNHEY and SMNVEV (reference sequence). Trimming left V 9 bases short and J 2 bases short, with 14 bases between. The CDR3 DNA follows: TGTGCCAGTGGTGGGGCTAGCGCCTACAATGAGCAGTTCTTC. This gives the protein CASGGASAYNEQFF.

The chain has TRBV9 and TRBJ2-3; 9 bases are shared with TRBD2. The CDR3 runs 18 residues. The V gene end was trimmed by 0 bases and the J gene end by 1 base; junction bases not matched to a gene: 9. Germline CDR1 reads SGDLS; CDR2 reads YYNGEE. This CDR3 is CASSVGLAGNLGTDTQYF. CDR3 DNA sequence: TGTGCCAGCAGCGTAGGGCTAGCGGGAAATTTGGGCACAGATACGCAGTATTTT. Drawing the rest from reference TRBV9 and TRBJ2-3, the complete variable domain is DSGVTQTPKHLITATGQRVTLRCSPRSGDLSVYWYQQSLDQGLQFLIQYYNGEERAKGNILERFSAQQFPDLHSELNLSSLELGDSALYFCASSVGLAGNLGTDTQYFGPGTRLTVL.

The chain uses TRBV5-8 and TRBJ1-4, with D possibly being TRBD1 (5 bases). Germline CDR1 and CDR2: SGHTS and YDEGEE. V lost 5 bases and J lost 4, with 12 bases in between. This CDR3 spans 14 amino acids. This CDR3 is CASRSGRINEKLFF. The CDR3 nucleotides are TGTGCCAGCAGATCGGGACGGATTAATGAAAAACTGTTTTTT.

J is TRBJ2-5 and V is TRBV29-1, with 9 nucleotides matching TRBD2. The germline V gene has CDR1 SQVTM and CDR2 ANQGSEA. This CDR3 comprises 15 residues. The V gene end was trimmed by 5 bases and the J gene end by 1 base; junction bases not matched to a gene: 8. CDR3 amino acids: CSVSATSGRQETQYF. DNA of the CDR3: TGCAGCGTTTCCGCGACTAGCGGACGCCAAGAGACCCAGTACTTC.

V and J are TRBV7-6 and TRBJ2-5; TRBD1 agrees at 7 bases. Unmatched junction bases numbered 4, after V lost 5 bases and J lost 4 bases. The V gene's germline CDR1 is SGHVS and CDR2 FNYEAQ. The CDR3 length is 13 residues. In DNA form, the CDR3 reads TGTGCCAGCAGCCGCAGGGGGATAGAGACCCAGTACTTC. Translated, it gives CASSRRGIETQYF. Based on the CDR3 plus reference TRBV7-6 and TRBJ2-5, the full variable domain is GAGVSQSPRYKVTKRGQDVALRCDPISGHVSLYWYRQALGQGPEFLTYFNYEAQQDKSGLPNDRFSAERPEGSISTLTIQRTEQRDSAMYRCASSRRGIETQYFGPGTRLLVL.

This sequence joins TRBV7-2 and TRBJ2-7; the D is unclear. The V and J ends lost 1 base and 4 bases respectively, with 5 bases between them. Germline CDR1 SGHTA, CDR2 FQGNSA. The CDR3 contains 12 residues. In DNA form, the CDR3 reads TGTGCCAGCAGCTTAGTATCTTACGAGCAGTACTTC. Amino acid sequence: CASSLVSYEQYF.

The J gene is TRBJ2-2, the V gene TRBV4-1; 10 bases match TRBD1. J lost 3 bases, V lost 5 bases, and 6 bases had no gene match. CDR1 and CDR2 from the germline V gene are MGHRA and YSYEKL. The CDR3 loop spans 16 amino acids. The DNA for the CDR3 is TGCGCCAGCAGCTCCCGACAGGGGGCGGACACCGGGGAGCTGTTTTTT. Residues: CASSSRQGADTGELFF.

The chain has TRBV6-6 and TRBJ1-1; 7 bases align to TRBD1. CDR1 and CDR2 (germline): MNHNY, SVGAGI (reference sequence). This CDR3 has 14 amino acids. V gave up 6 bases and J gave up 2 bases; unmatched junction bases: 6. The chain's CDR3 is CASRGGTENTEAFF. CDR3 in DNA: TGTGCCAGCAGGGGGGGGACAGAAAACACTGAAGCTTTCTTT.

The CDR3 sequence is CASRPDIGNQPQHF. CDR3 sequence (DNA): TGTGCCAGCAGACCCGACATCGGCAATCAGCCCCAGCATTTT. The chain joins TRBV2 to TRBJ1-5, with D unresolved. Per the germline V gene, CDR1 is SNHLY and CDR2 is FYNNEI. V dropped 6 bases and J dropped 2 bases, with 11 bases sitting between them. This CDR3 contains 14 residues. The whole variable domain, remainder taken from reference TRBV2 and TRBJ1-5, is EPEVTQTPSHQVTQMGQEVILRCVPISNHLYFYWYRQILGQKVEFLVSFYNNEISEKSEIFDDQFSVERPDGSNFTLKIRSTKLEDSAMYFCASRPDIGNQPQHFGDGTRLSIL.

This chain links TRBV28 with TRBJ2-7, with a possible D match to TRBD2 (5 bases). Trimming pared 7 bases from V and 7 bases from J, leaving 14 bases between. Germline V gene lookup returns CDR1 MDHEN and CDR2 SYDVKM. This CDR3 region has 12 residues. For the CDR3, the DNA is TGTGCCAGCACCGAGAGGAGGCGGGAGCAGTACTTC. It is translated as CASTERRREQYF. The entire variable domain, with the rest obtained from reference TRBV28 and TRBJ2-7, is as follows: DVKVTQSSRYLVKRTGEKVFLECVQDMDHENMFWYRQDPGLGLRLIYFSYDVKMKEKGDIPEGYSVSREKKERFSLILESASTNQTSMYLCASTERRREQYFGPGTRLTVT.

The V call is TRBV4-1, the J call TRBJ1-1, with D perhaps TRBD1 (5 bases). Germline-derived CDR1 and CDR2 are MGHRA and YSYEKL. V was shortened by 6 bases and J by 2 bases, with 16 bases between the two germline ends. The CDR3 has 15 residues. In nucleotides, the CDR3 is TGCGCCAGCAGAGTAACCTTCAGGGACAACACTGAAGCTTTCTTT. This encodes CASRVTFRDNTEAFF.